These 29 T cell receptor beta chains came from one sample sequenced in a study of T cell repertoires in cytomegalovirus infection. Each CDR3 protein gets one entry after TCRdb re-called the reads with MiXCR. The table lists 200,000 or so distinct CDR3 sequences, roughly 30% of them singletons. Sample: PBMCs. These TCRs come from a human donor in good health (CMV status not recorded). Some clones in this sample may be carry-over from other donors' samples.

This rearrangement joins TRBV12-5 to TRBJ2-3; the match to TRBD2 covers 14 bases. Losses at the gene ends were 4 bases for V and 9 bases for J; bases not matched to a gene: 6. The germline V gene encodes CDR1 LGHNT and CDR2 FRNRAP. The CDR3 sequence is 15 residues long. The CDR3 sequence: CASGSPGLAGATQYF. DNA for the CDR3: TGTGCTAGTGGTTCCCCGGGACTAGCGGGGGCCACGCAGTATTTT.

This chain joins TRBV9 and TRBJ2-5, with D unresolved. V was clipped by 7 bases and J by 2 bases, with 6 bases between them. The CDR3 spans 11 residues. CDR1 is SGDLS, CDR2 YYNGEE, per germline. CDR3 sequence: CASGPQETQYF. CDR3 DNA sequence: TGTGCCAGCGGACCTCAAGAGACCCAGTACTTC. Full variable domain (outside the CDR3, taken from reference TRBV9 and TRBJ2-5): DSGVTQTPKHLITATGQRVTLRCSPRSGDLSVYWYQQSLDQGLQFLIQYYNGEERAKGNILERFSAQQFPDLHSELNLSSLELGDSALYFCASGPQETQYFGPGTRLLVL.

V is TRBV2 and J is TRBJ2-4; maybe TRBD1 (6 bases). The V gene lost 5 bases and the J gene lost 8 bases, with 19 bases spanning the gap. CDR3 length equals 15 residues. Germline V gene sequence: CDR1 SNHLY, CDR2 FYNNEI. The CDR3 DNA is TGTGCCAGCAGTTCCGGGGACATTTCGGGTTACATTCAGTACTTC. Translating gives CASSSGDISGYIQYF.

The CDR3 sequence: CASSPGPAPETQYF. CDR3 sequence (DNA): TGTGCCAGCAGCCCCGGGCCAGCGCCGGAGACCCAGTACTTC. The J gene is TRBJ2-5, the V gene TRBV7-3; no clear D gene. Germline CDR1 reads SGHTA; CDR2 reads FQGTGA. V lost 5 bases, J lost 5 bases, and 15 bases lay in between. This CDR3 region has 14 residues.

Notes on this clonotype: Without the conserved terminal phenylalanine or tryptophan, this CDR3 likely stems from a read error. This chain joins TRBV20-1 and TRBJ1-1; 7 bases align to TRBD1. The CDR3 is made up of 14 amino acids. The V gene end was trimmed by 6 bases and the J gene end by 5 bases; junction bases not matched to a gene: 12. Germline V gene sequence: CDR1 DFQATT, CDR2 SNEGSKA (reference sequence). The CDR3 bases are TGCAGTGCCCAAAGACAGGGACCTACAACTGAAGCTTTCTCT. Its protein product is CSAQRQGPTTEAFS.

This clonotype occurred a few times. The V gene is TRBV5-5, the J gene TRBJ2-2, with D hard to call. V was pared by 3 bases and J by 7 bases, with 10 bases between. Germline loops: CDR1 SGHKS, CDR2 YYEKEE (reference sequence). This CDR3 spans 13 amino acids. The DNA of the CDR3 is TGTGCCAGCAGCTATGACGATTACGGGGAGCTGTTTTTT. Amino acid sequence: CASSYDDYGELFF.

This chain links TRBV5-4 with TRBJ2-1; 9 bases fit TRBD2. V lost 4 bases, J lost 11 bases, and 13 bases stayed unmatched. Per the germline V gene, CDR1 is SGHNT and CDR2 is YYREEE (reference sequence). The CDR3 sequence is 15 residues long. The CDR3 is CASSPGTLAGLQQFF. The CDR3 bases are TGTGCCAGCAGCCCGGGTACGCTAGCGGGACTTCAGCAGTTCTTC.

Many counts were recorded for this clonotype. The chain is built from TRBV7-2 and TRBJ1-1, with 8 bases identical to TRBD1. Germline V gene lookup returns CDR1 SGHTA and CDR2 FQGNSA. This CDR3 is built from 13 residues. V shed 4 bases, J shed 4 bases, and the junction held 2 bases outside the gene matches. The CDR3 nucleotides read TGTGCCAGCAGCTGGACAGGGAGCACTGAAGCTTTCTTT. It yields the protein CASSWTGSTEAFF.

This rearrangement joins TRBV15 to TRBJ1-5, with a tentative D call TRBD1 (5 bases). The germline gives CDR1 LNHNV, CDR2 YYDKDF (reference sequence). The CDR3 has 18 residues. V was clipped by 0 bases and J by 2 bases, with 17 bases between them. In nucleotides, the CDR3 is TGTGCCACCAGCAGAGAAGAAAGCAGGGTTGGTGGCAATCAGCCCCAGCATTTT. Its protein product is CATSREESRVGGNQPQHF. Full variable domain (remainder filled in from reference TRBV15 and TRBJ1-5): DAMVIQNPRYQVTQFGKPVTLSCSQTLNHNVMYWYQQKSSQAPKLLFHYYDKDFNNEADTPDNFQSRRPNTSFCFLDIRSPGLGDTAMYLCATSREESRVGGNQPQHFGDGTRLSIL.

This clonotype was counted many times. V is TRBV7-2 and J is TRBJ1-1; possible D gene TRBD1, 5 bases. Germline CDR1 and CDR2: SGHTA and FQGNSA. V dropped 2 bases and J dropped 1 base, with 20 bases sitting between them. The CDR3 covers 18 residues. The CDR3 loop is CASSLRGRVGMGNTEAFF. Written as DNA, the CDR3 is TGTGCCAGCAGCTTACGGGGCAGGGTTGGAATGGGGAACACTGAAGCTTTCTTT.

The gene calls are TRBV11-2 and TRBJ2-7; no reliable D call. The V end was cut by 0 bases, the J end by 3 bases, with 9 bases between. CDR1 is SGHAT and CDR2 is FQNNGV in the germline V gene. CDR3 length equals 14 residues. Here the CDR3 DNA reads TGTGCCAGCAGCTTAGATGGGCGTTACTACGAGCAGTACTTC. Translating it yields CASSLDGRYYEQYF.

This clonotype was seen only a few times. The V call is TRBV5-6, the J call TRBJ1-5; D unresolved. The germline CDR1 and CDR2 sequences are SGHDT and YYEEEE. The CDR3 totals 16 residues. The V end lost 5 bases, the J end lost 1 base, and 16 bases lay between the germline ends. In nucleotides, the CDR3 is TGTGCCAGCAGTCTATACAGAAGCGGCAGCAATCAGCCCCAGCATTTT. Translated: CASSLYRSGSNQPQHF.

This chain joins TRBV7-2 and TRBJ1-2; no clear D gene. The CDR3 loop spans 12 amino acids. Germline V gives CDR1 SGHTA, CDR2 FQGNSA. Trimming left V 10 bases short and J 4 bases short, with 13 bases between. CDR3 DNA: TGTGCCATCCAGAACACCGTCTATGGCTACACCTTC. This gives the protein CAIQNTVYGYTF.

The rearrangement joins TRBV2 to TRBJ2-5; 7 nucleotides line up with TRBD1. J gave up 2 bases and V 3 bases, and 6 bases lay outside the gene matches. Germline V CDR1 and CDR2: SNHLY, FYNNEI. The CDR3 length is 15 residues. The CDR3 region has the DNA TGTGCCAGCAGTGACAAAGGGACAGCACAAGAGACCCAGTACTTC. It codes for CASSDKGTAQETQYF. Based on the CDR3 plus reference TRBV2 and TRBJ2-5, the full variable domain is EPEVTQTPSHQVTQMGQEVILRCVPISNHLYFYWYRQILGQKVEFLVSFYNNEISEKSEIFDDQFSVERPDGSNFTLKIRSTKLEDSAMYFCASSDKGTAQETQYFGPGTRLLVL.

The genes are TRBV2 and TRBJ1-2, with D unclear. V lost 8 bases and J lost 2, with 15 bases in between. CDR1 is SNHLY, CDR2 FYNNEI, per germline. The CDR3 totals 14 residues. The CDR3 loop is CASLSDERNYGYTF. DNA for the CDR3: TGTGCCAGCCTCTCAGATGAACGGAACTATGGCTACACCTTC.

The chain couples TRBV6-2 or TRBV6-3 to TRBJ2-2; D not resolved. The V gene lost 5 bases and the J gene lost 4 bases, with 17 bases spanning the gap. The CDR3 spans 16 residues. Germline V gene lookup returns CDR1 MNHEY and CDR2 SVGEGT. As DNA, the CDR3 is TGTGCCAGCAGTGGTCCCAGGTTTTCGATCACCGGGGAGCTGTTTTTT. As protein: CASSGPRFSITGELFF.

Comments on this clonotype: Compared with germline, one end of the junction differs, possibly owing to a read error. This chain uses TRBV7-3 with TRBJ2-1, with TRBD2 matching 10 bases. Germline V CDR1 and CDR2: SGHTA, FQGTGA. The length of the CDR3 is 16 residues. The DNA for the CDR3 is TGTGCCAGCAGCCCGTCAGTAGCGGGGGGACACAATGGGCAGTTCTTC. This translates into CASSPSVAGGHNGQFF.

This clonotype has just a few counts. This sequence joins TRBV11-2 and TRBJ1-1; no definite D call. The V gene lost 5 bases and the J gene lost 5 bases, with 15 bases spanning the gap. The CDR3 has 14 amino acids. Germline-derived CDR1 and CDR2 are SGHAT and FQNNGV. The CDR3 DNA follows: TGTGCCAGCAGCCATATTAGGGATCGGACTGAAGCTTTCTTT. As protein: CASSHIRDRTEAFF.

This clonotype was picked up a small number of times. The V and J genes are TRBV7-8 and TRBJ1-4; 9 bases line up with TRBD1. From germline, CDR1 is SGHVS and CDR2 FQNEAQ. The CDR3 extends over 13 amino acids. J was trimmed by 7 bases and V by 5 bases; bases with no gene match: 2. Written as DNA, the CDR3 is TGTGCCAGCAGCCGGGACAGGGCTGAAAAACTGTTTTTT. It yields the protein CASSRDRAEKLFF.

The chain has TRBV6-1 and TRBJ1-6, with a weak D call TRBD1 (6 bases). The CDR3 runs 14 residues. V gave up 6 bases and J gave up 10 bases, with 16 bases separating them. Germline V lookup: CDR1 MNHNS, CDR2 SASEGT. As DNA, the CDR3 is TGTGCCAGCAGCCTCAGGGGAGTAGGCTCACCCCTCCACTTT. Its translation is CASSLRGVGSPLHF.

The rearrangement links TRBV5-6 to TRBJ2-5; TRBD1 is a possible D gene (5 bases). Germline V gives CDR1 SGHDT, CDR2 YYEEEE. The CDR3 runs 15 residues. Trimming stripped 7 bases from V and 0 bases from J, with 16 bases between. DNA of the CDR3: TGTGCCAGCCAGGGCGGCATAGGGTACCAAGAGACCCAGTACTTC. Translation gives CASQGGIGYQETQYF.

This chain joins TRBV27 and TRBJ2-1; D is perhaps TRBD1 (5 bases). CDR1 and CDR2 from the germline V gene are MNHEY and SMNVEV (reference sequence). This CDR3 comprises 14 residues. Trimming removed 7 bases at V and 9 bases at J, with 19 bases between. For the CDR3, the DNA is TGTGCCAGCACCCTGTTGCAGGGCCGCGGTGAGCAGTTCTTC. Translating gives CASTLLQGRGEQFF.

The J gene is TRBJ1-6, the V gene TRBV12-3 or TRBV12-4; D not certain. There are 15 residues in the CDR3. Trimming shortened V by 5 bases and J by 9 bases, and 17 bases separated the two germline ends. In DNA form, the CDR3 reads TGTGCCAGCAGTCCCCTTGAGGGAGGCAGTTCACCCCTCCACTTT. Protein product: CASSPLEGGSSPLHF.

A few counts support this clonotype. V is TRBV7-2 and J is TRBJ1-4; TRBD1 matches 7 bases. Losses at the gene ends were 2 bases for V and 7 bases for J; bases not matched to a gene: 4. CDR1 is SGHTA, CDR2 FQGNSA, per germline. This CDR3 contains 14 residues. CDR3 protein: CASSLQGEGEKLFF. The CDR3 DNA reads TGTGCCAGCAGCTTACAGGGGGAAGGTGAAAAACTGTTTTTT.

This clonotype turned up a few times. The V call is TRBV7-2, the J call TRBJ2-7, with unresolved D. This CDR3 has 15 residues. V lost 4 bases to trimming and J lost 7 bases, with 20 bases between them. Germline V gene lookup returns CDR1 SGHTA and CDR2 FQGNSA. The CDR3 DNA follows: TGTGCCAGCAGCTCCTCCGGGCCTTCGCGTGGTGAGCAGTACTTC. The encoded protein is CASSSSGPSRGEQYF.

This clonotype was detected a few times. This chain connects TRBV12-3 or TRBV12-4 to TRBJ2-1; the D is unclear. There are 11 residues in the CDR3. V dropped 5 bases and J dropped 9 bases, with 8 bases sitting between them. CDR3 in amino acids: CASSTMSEQFF. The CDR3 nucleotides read TGTGCCAGCAGTACTATGAGTGAGCAGTTCTTC.

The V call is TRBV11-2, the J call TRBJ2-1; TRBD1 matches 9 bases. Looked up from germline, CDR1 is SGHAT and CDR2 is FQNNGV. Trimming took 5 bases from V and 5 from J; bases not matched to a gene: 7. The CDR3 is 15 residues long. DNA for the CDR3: TGTGCCAGCAGCACTACACAGGGGGCGAACAATGAGCAGTTCTTC. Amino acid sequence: CASSTTQGANNEQFF.

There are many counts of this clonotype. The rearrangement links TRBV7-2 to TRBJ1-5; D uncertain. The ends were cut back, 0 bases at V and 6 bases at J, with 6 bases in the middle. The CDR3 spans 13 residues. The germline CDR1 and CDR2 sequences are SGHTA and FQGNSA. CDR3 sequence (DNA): TGTGCCAGCAGCTTAGCGCCTGGTCAGCCCCAGCATTTT. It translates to CASSLAPGQPQHF.

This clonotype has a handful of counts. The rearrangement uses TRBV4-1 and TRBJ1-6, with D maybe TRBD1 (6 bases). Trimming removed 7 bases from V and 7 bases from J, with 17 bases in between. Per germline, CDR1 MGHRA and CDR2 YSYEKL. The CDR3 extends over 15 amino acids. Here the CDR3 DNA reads TGCGCCAGCACCAAGACGGCAGGGGAGAATTCACCCCTCCACTTT. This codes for CASTKTAGENSPLHF.